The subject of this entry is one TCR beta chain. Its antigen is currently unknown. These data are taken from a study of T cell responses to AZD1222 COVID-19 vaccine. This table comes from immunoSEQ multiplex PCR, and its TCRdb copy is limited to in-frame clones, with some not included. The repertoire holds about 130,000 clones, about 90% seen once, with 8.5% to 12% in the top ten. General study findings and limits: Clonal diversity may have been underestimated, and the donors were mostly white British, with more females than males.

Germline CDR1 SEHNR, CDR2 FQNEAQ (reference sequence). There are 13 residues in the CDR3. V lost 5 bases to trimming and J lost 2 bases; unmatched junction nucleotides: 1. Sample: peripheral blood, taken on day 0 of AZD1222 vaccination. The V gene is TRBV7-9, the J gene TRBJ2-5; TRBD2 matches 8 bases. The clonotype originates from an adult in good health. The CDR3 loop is CASSRGGQETQYF. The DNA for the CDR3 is TGTGCCAGCAGCCGCGGGGGGCAAGAGACCCAGTACTTC.